The 14 T cell receptor beta chains below come from one sample, sequenced in a study of CD8+ T cells in alopecia areata. CD4, CD8alpha, NKG2D, NKG2ACE and other markers guided sorting of pooled cutaneous lymph node cells. RNA, once extracted, was reverse transcribed into cDNA for use as the sequencing template. TCRdb's copy holds only in-frame clones and misses some; the assay was immunoSEQ multiplex PCR. Recorded here are 200,000 to 300,000 clones, none singletons. Sequencing used CD4+ T cells sorted from a lymph node. These receptors were taken from a C3H/HeJ mouse with alopecia areata. Strain MHC haplotype: H2-k.

There are a few counts of this clone. Any gene name here is a mouse gene name. The CDR3 end is not reached by the read, which stops 4 residues before it; the germline J gene fills it in. This chain uses TRBV13-3 with TRBJ2-2; 7 nucleotides agree with TRBD1. Germline V gives CDR1 NNHDY, CDR2 SYVADS. J gave up 1 base and V 6 bases, and 6 bases lay outside the gene matches. The CDR3 has 15 residues. The CDR3 here is CASTPGQLNTGQLYF. CDR3 DNA (partial): TGTGCCAGCACCCCGGGACAGTTAAACACCGGG.

Turning to this clone: Genes and germline come from the mouse. The DNA ends 4 residues before the CDR3 does, and the rest of the CDR3 is filled in from the germline J gene. The rearrangement joins TRBV12-1 to TRBJ2-1; 7 nucleotides agree with TRBD2. Germline V gene data show CDR1 as SGHSN and CDR2 as HYEKVE. V gave up 0 bases and J gave up 3 bases; unmatched junction bases: 1. This CDR3 is built from 14 residues. CDR3 sequence: CASSLVGGYAEQFF. The covered CDR3 bases are TGTGCCAGCTCTCTCGTGGGGGGCTATGCT.

Only a few counts were recorded for this clone. Germline and genes here are mouse. The sequenced fragment ends 4 residues before the CDR3 boundary, so the rest is inferred from the germline J gene. The rearrangement uses TRBV13-1 and TRBJ2-7; 12 bases line up with TRBD2. V shed 5 bases, J shed 0 bases, and the junction held 6 bases outside the gene matches. Looked up from germline, CDR1 is NSHNY and CDR2 is SYGAGN. The CDR3 is 16 residues long. The CDR3 bases that were read are TGTGCCAGCAGGATTGGACTGGGGGGGATCTCCTAT. This gives the protein CASRIGLGGISY. The complete CDR3 protein is CASRIGLGGISYEQYF.

With regard to this clone: Gene names follow the mouse nomenclature. The sequenced fragment ends 4 residues before the CDR3 boundary, so the rest is inferred from the germline J gene. The rearrangement uses TRBV5 and TRBJ1-1; D is undetermined. The V gene's germline CDR1 is LGHNA and CDR2 YNLKQL (reference sequence). This CDR3 has 14 residues. V was cut by 0 bases and J by 0 bases, with 5 bases left in between. The CDR3 bases that were read are TGTGCCAGCAGCCAAGAAGCAGCAAACACA. Amino acid sequence: CASSQEAANT. The full CDR3 sequence reads CASSQEAANTEVFF.

The table lists this clone with a few counts. Any gene name here is a mouse gene name. The sequenced fragment ends 4 residues before the CDR3 boundary, so the rest is inferred from the germline J gene. This chain joins TRBV17 and TRBJ2-1, with 12 bases that match TRBD2. The CDR3 consists of 18 residues. Per germline, CDR1 MNHDT and CDR2 YYDKIL. Trimming at V came to 3 bases and at J to 0 bases, leaving 6 bases not matched to a gene. The CDR3 is CASSRTGGARYNYAEQFF. Incomplete CDR3 DNA: TGTGCTAGCAGTAGGACTGGGGGGGCTCGTTATAACTATGCT.

Notes on this clone: Gene and germline names: mouse. The missing CDR3 end, 4 residues past where the read stops, is filled in from the germline J gene. The chain carries TRBV5 and TRBJ2-2; no definite D call. V lost 0 bases and J 2 bases, leaving 7 bases between the germline ends. Germline V gives CDR1 LGHNA, CDR2 YNLKQL (reference sequence). The CDR3 has 15 amino acids. The chain's CDR3 is CASSQETINTGQLYF. Partial CDR3 DNA: TGTGCCAGCAGCCAAGAGACAATTAACACCGGG.

As concerns this clone: Mouse gene names and germline throughout. The read terminates 3 residues before the CDR3 end, so the remaining end is supplied by the germline J gene. Other DNA sequences in this sample translate to the same CDR3. The genes are TRBV13-1 and TRBJ1-6; 10 nucleotides match TRBD1. TRBJ1-6 has ORF status, its function being uncertain. The V gene's germline CDR1 is NSHNY and CDR2 SYGAGN. There are 15 residues in the CDR3. V was pared by 3 bases and J by 3 bases, with 0 bases of the junction left unmatched. This CDR3 is CASSGDRGYNSPLYF. CDR3 bases read: TGTGCCAGCAGTGGGGACAGGGGCTATAATTCGCCC.

As for this clone: Here the gene names and germline are mouse. Read sequence stops 4 residues before the CDR3 end, and the germline J gene provides the missing end. Other DNA sequences in the sample encode the same CDR3. This sequence joins TRBV13-3 and TRBJ2-7; unclear D gene. This CDR3 has 12 residues. The germline gives CDR1 NNHDY, CDR2 SYVADS. The CDR3 bases that were read are TGTGCCAGCAGTGATAGCAGATAT. This encodes CASSDSRY. The CDR3 in its entirety is CASSDSRYEQYF.

As to this clone: The gene names given are mouse names. The CDR3 extends 4 residues past the end of the read, so its final part is completed from the germline J gene. The chain links TRBV14 to TRBJ2-4; D might be TRBD1 (5 bases). Germline V gene lookup returns CDR1 SGHDT and CDR2 FRDEAV. The V gene lost 2 bases and the J gene lost 0 bases, with 10 bases spanning the gap. The CDR3 runs to 15 residues. CDR3 in amino acids: CASSLAEGSQNTLYF. CDR3 bases read: TGTGCCAGCAGTTTGGCGGAGGGGAGTCAAAAC.

This clone appeared a few times. The listed genes are named as in mouse. The sequenced fragment ends 4 residues before the CDR3 boundary, so the rest is inferred from the germline J gene. V and J are TRBV19 and TRBJ2-7; maybe TRBD2 (6 bases). The CDR3 is 12 amino acids. Germline V gene data show CDR1 as FNHDT and CDR2 as SITEND (reference sequence). CDR3 bases read: TGTGCCAGCAGCCTGACTGGAAAT. It codes for CASSLTGN. The entire CDR3 protein is CASSLTGNEQYF. Full variable domain (outside the CDR3, taken from reference TRBV19 and TRBJ2-7): GGIITQTPKFLIGQEGQKLTLKCQQNFNHDTMYWYRQDSGKGLRLIYYSITENDLQKGDLSEGYDASREKKSSFSLTVTSAQKNEMAVFLCASSLTGNEQYFGPGTRLTVL.

Details on this clone: Gene labels here are mouse ones. The CDR3 loop reads CAWKTGANTGQLYF. The sequenced part of the CDR3 DNA is TGTGCCTGGAAGACTGGGGCAAACACCGGG. This chain joins TRBV31 and TRBJ2-2; 8 bases line up with TRBD2. The read comes to an end 4 residues before the CDR3 does, leaving the germline J gene to fill in the end. CDR1 GKSSPN and CDR2 SITVG come from the germline V gene. Unmatched junction bases numbered 1, after V lost 4 bases and J lost 0 bases. The length of the CDR3 is 14 residues.

A few counts support this clone. Gene labels here are mouse ones. From the germline J gene comes the end of the CDR3, since the read stops 3 residues before it. The chain combines TRBV19 with TRBJ1-6; no reliable D call. TRBJ1-6 is an ORF; its function is uncertain. CDR1 and CDR2 from the germline V gene are FNHDT and SITEND (reference sequence). V gave up 6 bases and J gave up 0 bases, with 10 bases separating them. CDR3 length: 15 residues. The CDR3 protein is CASTLDNSYNSPLYF. The part of the CDR3 DNA that was read is TGTGCCAGCACCCTCGACAATTCCTATAATTCGCCC.

This clone has only a few counts. Mouse names are used for the genes. The CDR3: CASSQDNWGGAYEQYF. The CDR3 DNA, read in part, is TGTGCCAGCAGCCAAGATAACTGGGGGGGCGCGTAT. V usage is TRBV5 and J usage is TRBJ2-7; 11 bases are shared with TRBD2. The read ends 4 residues early relative to the CDR3; the germline J gene fills the gap. Germline lookup yields CDR1 LGHNA and CDR2 YNLKQL (reference sequence). The CDR3 covers 16 residues.

This clone was seen more than once but under ten times. Gene names denote mouse genes. The CDR3 end is not reached by the read, which stops 4 residues before it; the germline J gene fills it in. The sample has other DNA sequences that encode this CDR3 too. This chain links TRBV5 with TRBJ2-2; 7 bases line up with TRBD2. In germline, CDR1 is LGHNA, CDR2 YNLKQL (reference sequence). Germline trimming cut 2 bases from V and 0 bases from J; bases unmatched to any gene: 0. CDR3 length equals 15 residues. Partial CDR3 DNA: TGTGCCAGCAGCCAACTGGGGGCAAACACCGGG. Protein product: CASSQLGANTG. The entire CDR3 reads CASSQLGANTGQLYF.